A single sample gave rise to the 10 T cell receptor beta chains below, sequenced in a study of identical twins. MiXCR, applied by TCRdb to the 5' RACE reads, yields one record per CDR3 protein. The sample includes about 480,000 distinct CDR3 sequences, 14% seen only once; the top ten take 0.4% to 0.55%. These data are also associated with another study on yellow fever vaccine responses in identical twins.

The specimen sequenced was CD4+ T cells sorted from blood. These receptor sequences come from a young woman in good health.

This clonotype turned up a few times. The chain carries TRBV28 and TRBJ2-3; possibly TRBD1 for D (6 bases). The CDR3 has 13 amino acids. Germline CDR1 and CDR2: MDHEN and SYDVKM. V was cut by 6 bases and J by 6 bases, with 13 bases left in between. CDR3 in amino acids: CASSYRVRDTQYF. CDR3 DNA sequence: TGTGCCAGCAGCTACAGGGTGAGGGATACGCAGTATTTT.

The chain links TRBV5-1 to TRBJ2-3; TRBD1 matches 10 bases. V was clipped by 4 bases and J by 6 bases; unmatched bases: 14. CDR1 and CDR2 from the germline V gene are SGHRS and YFSETQ. The CDR3 extends over 17 amino acids. The DNA for the CDR3 is TGCGCCAGCAGCCCTTGGTGGAAGGGGACAGGGGAGGATACGCAGTATTTT. This encodes CASSPWWKGTGEDTQYF. Combining the CDR3 with reference TRBV5-1 and TRBJ2-3 gives the whole variable domain KAGVTQTPRYLIKTRGQQVTLSCSPISGHRSVSWYQQTPGQGLQFLFEYFSETQRNKGNFPGRFSGRQFSNSRSEMNVSTLELGDSALYLCASSPWWKGTGEDTQYFGPGTRLTVL.

This CDR3 reads CASSVDSATNEKLFF. In DNA form, the CDR3 reads TGTGCCAGCAGCGTAGACTCTGCAACTAATGAAAAACTGTTTTTT. The rearrangement links TRBV9 to TRBJ1-4; D unresolved. The CDR3 runs 15 residues. The V and J ends lost 0 bases and 0 bases respectively, with 6 bases between them. From germline, CDR1 is SGDLS and CDR2 YYNGEE.

The chain couples TRBV25-1 to TRBJ2-7; weak D call: TRBD2 (5 bases). This CDR3 contains 16 residues. Germline lookup yields CDR1 MGHDK and CDR2 SYGVNS. Trimming took off 5 bases at V and 1 base at J, with 18 bases between the two ends. The DNA of the CDR3 is TGTGCCAGCAGTCCACAACCGGGAATACGATCCTACGAGCAGTACTTC. Its translation is CASSPQPGIRSYEQYF.

This clonotype was seen only a few times. The chain recombines TRBV7-2 with TRBJ2-3; D gene unclear. Trimming pared 5 bases from V and 11 bases from J, leaving 17 bases between. CDR3 size: 13 residues. Germline V lookup: CDR1 SGHTA, CDR2 FQGNSA. The CDR3: CASSLKGLVKQYF. The CDR3 nucleotides read TGTGCCAGCAGCCTTAAGGGTCTGGTGAAGCAGTATTTT.

The chain has TRBV12-3 or TRBV12-4 and TRBJ2-6; weak D call: TRBD1 (6 bases). V was trimmed by 0 bases and J by 2 bases, leaving 8 bases between them. This CDR3 comprises 16 residues. Here the CDR3 reads CASSLASGAGANVLTF. The CDR3 DNA reads as TGTGCCAGCAGTTTAGCCTCAGGGGCTGGGGCCAACGTCCTGACTTTC.

In this sample, this clonotype turned up a few times. The chain combines TRBV12-3 or TRBV12-4 with TRBJ2-2, with D possibly being TRBD1 or TRBD2 (5 bases each). CDR3 length: 14 amino acids. Trimming cost V 0 bases and J 10 bases, with 12 bases left between them. Written as DNA, the CDR3 is TGTGCCAGCAGTTTAGCGCCGAGGGGAGCGGAGCTGTTTTTT. Translated: CASSLAPRGAELFF.

The table lists this clonotype with a few counts. The gene calls are TRBV15 and TRBJ2-2; D call uncertain. Germline assignment: CDR1 LNHNV and CDR2 YYDKDF (reference sequence). The CDR3 covers 15 residues. Deletions cut 8 bases from V and 3 bases from J, with 16 bases between. CDR3 nucleotide sequence: TGTGCCACCTCCCAAGGGCTCCCGGACACCGGGGAGCTGTTTTTT. Protein product: CATSQGLPDTGELFF.

In this sample, this clonotype turned up a few times. The chain recombines TRBV12-3 or TRBV12-4 with TRBJ2-7; 11 bases fit TRBD1. V shed 8 bases and J 0 bases; nucleotides not matched to a gene: 18. The CDR3 has 19 residues. CDR3 loop: CASSGQGAIMGISSYEQYF. As DNA, the CDR3 is TGTGCCAGCTCCGGACAGGGGGCTATCATGGGGATCAGCTCCTACGAGCAGTACTTC.

This chain links TRBV5-1 with TRBJ2-1, with 10 bases aligning to TRBD2. With 4 bases clipped from V and 10 bases from J, the junction kept 11 bases outside the gene matches. Germline CDR1 is SGHRS and CDR2 is YFSETQ. The CDR3 consists of 15 residues. Written as DNA, the CDR3 is TGCGCCAGCAGCCTGGACGGGACTAGCGTATCCGAGCAGTTCTTC. This codes for CASSLDGTSVSEQFF.